Listed below are T cell receptor beta chains from one sample, sequenced in a study of cytomegalovirus exposure and HLA in healthy donors. Sequencing was performed with immunoSEQ multiplex PCR; in TCRdb, only in-frame clones are kept and a portion is missing. The table records 120,000 or so clones, roughly 71% of them present only once. Input material: PBMCs. Receptors were obtained from a middle-aged woman in good health and CMV-seropositive. Each CDR3 is given with its conserved first and last residue. A D gene is named only where the DNA matches it firmly. Size tells how often a clone was seen (once, few, many) or the class of an expanded clone, and some rows leave it out.

few	-	TRBV5-5	TRBJ2-2	CASSPFRWTGELFF	TGTGCCAGCAGCCCCTTCAGGTGGACCGGGGAGCTGTTTTTT
-	TRBD1	TRBV5-1	TRBJ2-2	CASSSGQGLTGELFF	TGCGCCAGCAGCTCGGGACAGGGGTTAACCGGGGAGCTGTTTTTT
few	TRBD1	TRBV4-3	TRBJ2-5	CASSQDGTESRPQETQYF	TGCGCCAGCAGCCAAGATGGGACAGAGTCTAGACCCCAAGAGACCCAGTACTTC
many	-	TRBV4-3	TRBJ2-1	CASSQLYGSSQDEQFF	TGCGCCAGCAGCCAACTTTATGGTAGTAGTCAGGATGAGCAGTTCTTC
few	TRBD1	TRBV6-5	TRBJ2-7	CASSRETGKREQYF	TGTGCCAGCAGCCGCGAGACAGGGAAGCGCGAGCAGTACTTC
few	-	TRBV5-1	TRBJ2-4	CASSLRTRRQDIQYF	TGCGCCAGCAGCTTGAGAACCCGAAGACAGGACATTCAGTACTTC
-	TRBD1	TRBV7-9	TRBJ1-4	CASSSYWTGNNEKLFF	TGTGCCAGCAGCTCGTACTGGACAGGAAATAATGAAAAACTGTTTTTT
-	TRBD1	TRBV5-1	TRBJ2-3	CASGRQGAADTQYF	TGCGCCAGCGGCCGACAGGGGGCGGCAGATACGCAGTATTTT
-	-	TRBV7-6	TRBJ2-1	CASSRQPDSYNEQFF	TGTGCCAGCAGCAGACAGCCCGACTCCTACAATGAGCAGTTCTTC
-	TRBD1	TRBV5-1	TRBJ1-3	CASSPGGDPGNTIYF	TGCGCCAGCAGCCCAGGGGGCGACCCTGGAAACACCATATATTTT
-	-	TRBV28	TRBJ2-7	CASSLPGELSSYEQYF	TGTGCCAGCAGTTTGCCTGGGGAGTTATCCTCCTACGAGCAGTACTTC
-	-	TRBV5-4	TRBJ1-1	CASSLQGEAFF	TGTGCCAGCAGCTTGCAGGGGGAAGCTTTCTTT
few	TRBD2	TRBV7-9	TRBJ2-2	CASSFNIGGDTGELFF	TGTGCCAGCAGCTTCAACATCGGGGGGGACACCGGGGAGCTGTTTTTT
few	-	TRBV9	TRBJ1-3	CASSVQGTGNTIYF	TGTGCCAGCAGCGTACAGGGAACCGGAAACACCATATATTTT
-	TRBD2	TRBV28	TRBJ2-7	CASSPGGRRISYEQYF	TGTGCCAGCAGTCCGGGCGGGAGGAGGATATCTTACGAGCAGTACTTC
-	TRBD1	TRBV18	TRBJ2-1	CASSPTRQGRNEQFF	TGTGCCAGCTCACCAACTCGACAGGGCCGGAATGAGCAGTTCTTC
-	TRBD1	TRBV15	TRBJ2-7	CATSRDRVSYEQYF	TGTGCCACCAGCAGGGACAGGGTATCCTACGAGCAGTACTTC
-	TRBD1	TRBV7-2	TRBJ2-4	CASSLARVQGAGIQYF	TGTGCCAGCAGCTTAGCGAGGGTACAGGGGGCCGGCATTCAGTACTTC
-	TRBD1	TRBV7-8	TRBJ1-1	CASSLVQGAGTEAFF	TGTGCCAGCAGCTTAGTTCAGGGGGCAGGGACTGAAGCTTTCTTT
-	-	TRBV7-7	TRBJ2-1	CASSPGGGALNEQFF	TGTGCCAGCAGCCCCGGCGGGGGCGCCTTAAATGAGCAGTTCTTC
-	TRBD2	TRBV19	TRBJ2-2	CASRWGGNTGELFF	TGTGCCAGTAGATGGGGGGGGAACACCGGGGAGCTGTTTTTT
-	TRBD2	TRBV7-2	TRBJ2-3	CASSLATLAGGFTDTQYF	TGTGCCAGCAGCTTAGCGACCCTAGCGGGGGGCTTCACAGATACGCAGTATTTT
-	-	TRBV7-9	TRBJ1-5	CASSPTGASQPQHF	TGTGCCAGCTCCCCAACGGGAGCCAGCCAGCCCCAGCATTTT
-	TRBD1	TRBV30	TRBJ1-1	CAWAGTGDTEAFF	TGTGCCTGGGCCGGGACAGGGGACACTGAAGCTTTCTTT
few	TRBD2	TRBV27	TRBJ2-1	CASRGASGRSYNEQFF	TGTGCCAGCAGGGGGGCTAGCGGGAGATCCTACAATGAGCAGTTCTTC
few	-	TRBV4-3	TRBJ1-1	CASSQDRVSNTEAFF	TGCGCCAGCAGCCAAGACCGAGTCTCGAACACTGAAGCTTTCTTT
-	-	TRBV25-1	TRBJ2-5	CASSEAQTQYF	TGTGCCAGCAGTGAAGCGCAGACCCAGTACTTC
-	-	TRBV30	TRBJ2-7	CAWSWAGDGVDEQYF	TGTGCCTGGAGTTGGGCAGGGGATGGGGTGGACGAGCAGTACTTC
once	TRBD1	TRBV6-6	TRBJ1-2	CASSTQGARGGYTF	TGTGCCAGCAGCACACAGGGGGCGCGAGGAGGCTACACCTTC
-	TRBD2	TRBV10-3	TRBJ2-1	CAISEPGLGNNEQFF	TGTGCCATCAGTGAACCGGGACTAGGAAACAATGAGCAGTTCTTC
-	-	TRBV28	TRBJ1-1	CASSFTLGGEAFF	TGTGCCAGCAGTTTCACCTTGGGAGGTGAAGCTTTCTTT
-	-	TRBV4-3	TRBJ2-2	CASSQEAGRNTGELFF	TGCGCCAGCAGCCAAGAAGCGGGCCGGAACACCGGGGAGCTGTTTTTT
-	TRBD1	TRBV6-5	TRBJ1-2	CASSRDRGNYGYTF	TGTGCCAGCAGTCGGGACAGGGGGAACTATGGCTACACCTTC
-	-	TRBV9	TRBJ2-7	CASSVELGPYEQYF	TGTGCCAGCAGCGTAGAACTGGGCCCCTACGAGCAGTACTTC
-	-	TRBV19	TRBJ1-1	CASSKTPDRNTEAFF	TGTGCCAGTAGTAAGACCCCGGACAGGAACACTGAAGCTTTCTTT
-	-	TRBV7-2	TRBJ1-2	CASSLGDRGYTF	TGTGCCAGCAGCTTAGGCGATCGGGGCTACACCTTC
-	-	TRBV28	TRBJ2-7	CASSLVQGGRDEQYF	TGTGCCAGCAGTTTAGTTCAAGGGGGTCGGGACGAGCAGTACTTC
-	-	TRBV5-6	TRBJ2-1	CASTRDSNEQFF	TGTGCCAGCACGCGGGACTCCAATGAGCAGTTCTTC
large	-	TRBV4-3	TRBJ2-1	CASSLDRNEQFF	TGCGCCAGCAGCCTCGACAGGAATGAGCAGTTCTTC
-	-	TRBV6-5	TRBJ1-1	CATNRGTEAFF	TGTGCCACCAACCGGGGGACTGAAGCTTTCTTT
few	TRBD2	TRBV5-1	TRBJ2-1	CASSLGGGGSSYNEQFF	TGCGCCAGCAGCTTGGGGGGGGGAGGGAGCTCCTACAATGAGCAGTTCTTC
few	TRBD1	TRBV30	TRBJ2-7	CAWNRDRDEQYF	TGTGCCTGGAACCGGGACAGGGACGAGCAGTACTTC
-	-	TRBV2	TRBJ1-5	CASSVGGGLGQPQHF	TGTGCCAGCAGTGTGGGCGGGGGCCTGGGGCAGCCCCAGCATTTT
few	-	TRBV5-6	TRBJ1-1	CASSSYTEAFF	TGTGCCAGCAGCTCCTACACTGAAGCTTTCTTT
few	-	TRBV13	TRBJ2-1	CASSPSRVSSYNEQFF	TGTGCCAGCAGCCCGTCGCGGGTCAGCTCCTACAATGAGCAGTTCTTC
-	TRBD2	TRBV7-6	TRBJ2-7	CASSNGTSGLRREQYF	TGTGCCAGCAGCAACGGGACTAGCGGCTTACGGAGGGAGCAGTACTTC
-	-	TRBV6-4	TRBJ2-1	CASSFSSYNEQFF	TGTGCCAGCAGTTTCAGCTCCTACAATGAGCAGTTCTTC
-	-	TRBV2	TRBJ1-5	CASSEAAEDQPQHF	TGTGCCAGCAGTGAAGCTGCGGAGGATCAGCCCCAGCATTTT
few	-	TRBV4-1	TRBJ2-5	CASSQMILKYQKTQYF	TGCGCCAGCAGCCAAATGATATTGAAGTACCAGAAGACCCAGTACTTC
-	TRBD2	TRBV10-3	TRBJ2-5	CAISGTSGQETQYF	TGTGCCATCAGTGGGACTAGCGGTCAAGAGACCCAGTACTTC
-	TRBD1	TRBV30	TRBJ1-1	CAWIPLNRGLSNTEAFF	TGTGCCTGGATACCCCTAAACAGGGGTCTCTCGAACACTGAAGCTTTCTTT
-	TRBD2	TRBV11-3	TRBJ2-3	CASSPFRGLAGTDTQYF	TGTGCCAGCAGCCCTTTCCGGGGACTAGCGGGTACAGATACGCAGTATTTT
many	TRBD2	TRBV4-3	TRBJ2-7	CASSQDSASGRDEQYF	TGCGCCAGCAGCCAAGATAGCGCTAGCGGGAGAGATGAGCAGTACTTC
few	-	TRBV9	TRBJ2-5	CASSVEQTEQETQYF	TGTGCCAGCAGCGTAGAACAGACAGAACAAGAGACCCAGTACTTC
-	TRBD1	TRBV2	TRBJ1-1	CASRVGQGWSSEAFF	TGTGCCAGCAGGGTGGGACAGGGTTGGTCGAGCGAAGCTTTCTTT
-	TRBD1	TRBV6-6	TRBJ2-7	CASTIRDRGDYEQYF	TGTGCCAGCACCATCCGGGACAGGGGAGACTACGAGCAGTACTTC
-	-	TRBV7-2	TRBJ2-1	CASSYRLSNNEQFF	TGTGCCAGCAGCTACCGCCTATCCAACAATGAGCAGTTCTTC
-	-	TRBV27	TRBJ2-7	CASSPRDFFYEQYF	TGTGCCAGCAGTCCACGGGACTTCTTCTACGAGCAGTACTTC
few	TRBD2	TRBV4-3	TRBJ2-5	CASSQDASGGAYETQYF	TGCGCCAGCAGCCAAGATGCGAGCGGGGGGGCCTATGAGACCCAGTACTTC